This T cell receptor (beta chain) was captured in a study of shared clonotypes between healthy human individuals. Measured with immunoSEQ multiplex PCR; TCRdb has only the in-frame clones, and not every one. Here the sample spans roughly 1,500,000 clones, around 98% being singletons. A remark on this clone: The antigen is not known.

Overall study results and limits: Richness estimates generally favored naive over memory subsets.

The CDR3 contains 15 residues. The germline CDR1 and CDR2 sequences are SGHRS and YFSETQ. V dropped 2 bases and J dropped 5 bases, with 16 bases sitting between them. Sequencing was done on a sample of naive CD4+ T cells sorted from blood. As to subset: CD45RA+ positively selected. This sequence was found in a man aged 25 to 40 in good health. This chain joins TRBV5-1 and TRBJ1-2, with D possibly matching TRBD1 (6 bases). CDR3 in amino acids: CASSFGRSTGYGYTF. CDR3 bases: TGCGCCAGCAGCTTTGGACGTTCAACAGGGTATGGCTACACCTTC.